This passage covers 14 T cell receptor beta chains from one sample sequenced in a study of spatial heterogeneity in lung cancer. The time point: sample taken at primary tumor resection. Unsorted samples of tumor, nontumor lung or frozen PBMC had their whole RNA sequenced. TCRdb independently ran MiXCR on the 5' RACE reads; one entry per CDR3 protein. This sample yields 65,000 to 85,000 distinct CDR3 sequences, of which approximately 20% are seen a single time; roughly 5.6% belongs to the top ten. The specimen was PBMCs, collected at surgery. These receptor sequences come from a male donor with early-stage non-small cell lung cancer.

The chain has TRBV20-1 and TRBJ2-3; D tentatively fits TRBD1 or TRBD2 (6 bases each). Looked up from germline, CDR1 is DFQATT and CDR2 is SNEGSKA (reference sequence). The CDR3 contains 16 residues. Trimming cost V 1 base and J 1 base, with 15 bases left between them. CDR3 in amino acids: CSARALGGTGTDTQYF. The DNA for the CDR3 is TGCAGTGCTAGAGCTCTGGGGGGCACGGGCACAGATACGCAGTATTTT.

V and J are TRBV7-3 and TRBJ2-5, with TRBD2 matching over 7 bases. In germline, CDR1 is SGHTA, CDR2 FQGTGA. The CDR3 consists of 15 residues. Trimming at V came to 3 bases and at J to 5 bases, leaving 9 bases not matched to a gene. CDR3 region: CASSLRAGDVETQYF. CDR3 DNA sequence: TGTGCCAGCAGCTTGAGGGCGGGAGACGTTGAGACCCAGTACTTC.

The chain links TRBV5-1 to TRBJ2-6, with D tentatively TRBD2 (5 bases). Trimming removed 7 bases at V and 1 base at J, with 15 bases between. Germline CDR1 is SGHRS and CDR2 is YFSETQ. The CDR3 consists of 16 residues. CDR3 in DNA: TGCGCCAGCTCCGGGGTCCTTGGGTCTGGGGCCAACGTCCTGACTTTC. Amino acid sequence: CASSGVLGSGANVLTF.

There are a few counts of this clonotype. The rearrangement uses TRBV5-1 and TRBJ2-7; D is uncertain. Trimming cost V 0 bases and J 5 bases, with 6 bases left between them. Germline CDR1 SGHRS, CDR2 YFSETQ. The CDR3 contains 12 residues. CDR3 sequence (DNA): TGCGCCAGCAGCTTGGAGCAAGACGAGCAGTACTTC. Amino acid sequence: CASSLEQDEQYF.

V is TRBV18 and J is TRBJ1-1; no clear D gene. Germline lookup yields CDR1 KGHSH and CDR2 LQKENI. The CDR3 has 13 amino acids. V was trimmed by 6 bases and J by 1 base, leaving 9 bases between them. As DNA, the CDR3 is TGTGCCAGCTCCCCGTTGCCGAACACTGAAGCTTTCTTT. Protein sequence: CASSPLPNTEAFF.

This clonotype was found a few times. The chain employs TRBV5-1 and TRBJ2-3; tentatively, D is TRBD1 or TRBD2 (5 bases each). Germline V gene sequence: CDR1 SGHRS, CDR2 YFSETQ. The V and J ends lost 0 bases and 2 bases respectively, with 13 bases between them. CDR3 length: 16 amino acids. The CDR3 loop is CASSLAERGDTDTQYF. As DNA, the CDR3 is TGCGCCAGCAGCTTGGCCGAGAGGGGTGACACAGATACGCAGTATTTT.

The genes are TRBV28 and TRBJ2-3; 13 positions agree with TRBD2. CDR3 length: 16 amino acids. Germline-derived CDR1 and CDR2 are MDHEN and SYDVKM. J lost 4 bases, V lost 6 bases, and 7 bases had no gene match. The CDR3 bases are TGTGCCAGCAGACTAGCGGGAGGGATTGGGGCAGATACGCAGTATTTT. This gives the protein CASRLAGGIGADTQYF.

The gene calls are TRBV20-1 and TRBJ1-1; D unclear. In germline, CDR1 is DFQATT, CDR2 SNEGSKA (reference sequence). The CDR3 runs 16 residues. V gave up 5 bases and J gave up 2 bases, with 21 bases separating them. CDR3 in DNA: TGCAGTGCTCCTCCCTGGCACCTGATATCCAACACTGAAGCTTTCTTT. This codes for CSAPPWHLISNTEAFF.

This clonotype turned up a few times. V and J are TRBV28 and TRBJ2-5; 11 bases fit TRBD1. Germline assignment: CDR1 MDHEN and CDR2 SYDVKM. Trimming at V came to 6 bases and at J to 5 bases, leaving 8 bases not matched to a gene. This CDR3 is built from 15 residues. CDR3: CASSAGQGVFETQYF. CDR3 nucleotides: TGTGCCAGCAGCGCGGGACAGGGGGTTTTTGAGACCCAGTACTTC.

The chain couples TRBV5-4 to TRBJ2-5; D is undetermined. V was cut by 0 bases and J by 5 bases, with 11 bases left in between. The CDR3 loop spans 14 amino acids. Germline-derived CDR1 and CDR2 are SGHNT and YYREEE (reference sequence). The CDR3, as DNA: TGTGCCAGCAGCTTGGGGGATTCGGGTGAGACCCAGTACTTC. Translated: CASSLGDSGETQYF.

The chain links TRBV18 to TRBJ1-2; TRBD1 agrees at 7 bases. With 4 bases clipped from V and 1 base from J, the junction kept 9 bases outside the gene matches. The CDR3 runs to 16 residues. Looked up from germline, CDR1 is KGHSH and CDR2 is LQKENI. The DNA of the CDR3 is TGTGCCAGCTCACACAGGGGAGAGAATTTTAACTATGGCTACACCTTC. As protein: CASSHRGENFNYGYTF.

The chain carries TRBV10-2 and TRBJ2-1; TRBD2 matches at 10 bases. V lost 5 bases and J lost 8; bases outside the gene matches: 6. The CDR3 is 14 residues long. In germline, CDR1 is WSHSY, CDR2 SAAADI. CDR3 nucleotides: TGCGCCAGCAGTCTAGCGGGGGCCCAGTATGAGCAGTTCTTC. This gives the protein CASSLAGAQYEQFF.

This clonotype was seen a few times. This rearrangement joins TRBV12-3 or TRBV12-4 to TRBJ2-2; no definite D call. The CDR3 contains 11 residues. V was trimmed by 7 bases and J by 8 bases, leaving 8 bases between them. The CDR3 loop reads CASTSWGELFF. The CDR3 bases are TGTGCCAGCACCTCATGGGGGGAGCTGTTTTTT.

The chain is built from TRBV6-5 and TRBJ2-1; TRBD1 matches 10 bases. The junction had 6 bases not matched to a gene; V was cut back by 2 bases and J by 8 bases. CDR3 length equals 15 residues. The germline gives CDR1 MNHEY, CDR2 SVGAGI. The CDR3, as DNA: TGTGCCAGCAGTTACGCGACAGGGGGCTTGCATGAGCAGTTCTTC. This translates into CASSYATGGLHEQFF.